This TCR beta chain was identified during a study of OX40 agonist ivuxolimab in advanced cancers. The ends lost 5 bases at V and 7 bases at J; junction bases unmatched: 5. The CDR3 runs 14 residues. Per germline, CDR1 KGHSH and CDR2 LQKENI. Using immunoSEQ multiplex PCR, the repertoire was profiled, and TCRdb retains in-frame clones only, with some absent. The sample lists fewer than 140,000 clones; roughly nine tenths were seen once. This clone was seen a single time. This chain joins TRBV18 and TRBJ2-5; 12 positions match TRBD2. The source of this sequence is an adult with an advanced solid tumor such as melanoma, head and neck, liver or kidney cancer. The material sequenced was CD4+ or CD8+ T cells sorted from blood, taken in a trial of the OX40 agonist ivuxolimab. CDR3 region: CASSSTSGGRTQYF. The DNA of the CDR3 is TGTGCCAGCTCATCGACTAGCGGGGGAAGGACCCAGTACTTC. Variable domain in full (rest from reference TRBV18 and TRBJ2-5): NAGVMQNPRHLVRRRGQEARLRCSPMKGHSHVYWYRQLPEEGLKFMVYLQKENIIDESGMPKERFSAEFPKEGPSILRIQQVVRGDSAAYFCASSSTSGGRTQYFGPGTRLLVL.